This entry lists 21 T cell receptor beta chains sequenced from one sample in a study of cytomegalovirus exposure and HLA in healthy donors. This PCR relied on a set of 60 Vbeta primers and 13 Jbeta primers. Repertoires were generated with immunoSEQ multiplex PCR, while TCRdb's copy carries only in-frame clones and drops some. The specimen's table records roughly 82,000 clones. The specimen was PBMCs. Receptor source: a woman between 55 and 75 years old in good health and CMV-seronegative.

The chain has TRBV7-2 and TRBJ2-1; D possibly corresponds to TRBD2 (6 bases). Germline assignment: CDR1 SGHTA and CDR2 FQGNSA. Trimming left V 3 bases short and J 4 bases short, with 13 bases between. The CDR3 totals 15 residues. CDR3 sequence: CASSLGGVRYNEQFF. Here the CDR3 DNA reads TGTGCCAGCAGCTTGGGGGGAGTGAGGTACAATGAGCAGTTCTTC.

The chain has TRBV29-1 and TRBJ2-1; 10 nucleotides match TRBD2. V gave up 3 bases and J gave up 4 bases; unmatched junction bases: 6. This CDR3 region has 15 residues. CDR1 SQVTM and CDR2 ANQGSEA come from the germline V gene. CDR3 DNA sequence: TGCAGCGTTGACACGACTAGCGGGTCGTACAATGAGCAGTTCTTC. This encodes CSVDTTSGSYNEQFF.

The gene calls are TRBV30 and TRBJ1-1; possible D gene TRBD1, 6 bases. This CDR3 contains 13 residues. V was cut by 3 bases and J by 5 bases, with 13 bases left in between. Germline values: CDR1 GTSNPN, CDR2 SVGIG (reference sequence). The CDR3 nucleotides read TGTGCCTGGAGGAACAGGGAAATAACTGAAGCTTTCTTT. Translated: CAWRNREITEAFF.

The chain combines TRBV18 with TRBJ2-5; 10 bases map to TRBD1. The end of the DNA aligns better with TRBJ2-7, so the J call may be wrong. This CDR3 region has 15 residues. Germline V gene sequence: CDR1 KGHSH, CDR2 LQKENI. CDR3 DNA: TGTGCCAGCTCACCATCGACAGGGGGCGCATACGAGCAGTACTTC. As protein: CASSPSTGGAYEQYF.

DNA for the CDR3: TGTGCCACGACAGGGACCTTCAATCAGCCCCAGCATTTT. Its translation: CATTGTFNQPQHF. The rearrangement joins TRBV19 to TRBJ1-5; TRBD1 matches 7 bases. CDR1 is LNHDA and CDR2 is SQIVND in the germline V gene (reference sequence). The CDR3 consists of 13 residues. The V and J ends lost 10 bases and 3 bases, in that order; junction bases with no gene match: 6.

The gene calls are TRBV10-2 and TRBJ2-5, with a possible D match to TRBD2 (6 bases). CDR1 and CDR2 from the germline V gene are WSHSY and SAAADI. The CDR3 has 13 amino acids. V was pared by 6 bases and J by 2 bases, with 10 bases between. The CDR3 here is CASRAGPQETQYF. The CDR3, as DNA: TGCGCCAGCAGGGCGGGACCACAAGAGACCCAGTACTTC.

The rearrangement links TRBV30 to TRBJ2-7; tentatively, D is TRBD2 (5 bases). The ends were cut back, 3 bases at V and 4 bases at J, with 10 bases in the middle. There are 12 residues in the CDR3. Germline V gene data show CDR1 as GTSNPN and CDR2 as SVGIG (reference sequence). Here the CDR3 reads CAWRAGVYEQYF. The CDR3 DNA follows: TGTGCCTGGAGAGCCGGGGTTTACGAGCAGTACTTC.

The V and J genes are TRBV28 and TRBJ1-6, with D unresolved. The germline V and J ends were trimmed by 5 bases and 10 bases, with 18 bases remaining between them. Germline CDR1 reads MDHEN; CDR2 reads SYDVKM. This CDR3 is 15 amino acids long. The CDR3 bases are TGTGCCAGCAGTGGGGAAGGGAAAGGAGGATCACCCCTCCACTTT. Residues: CASSGEGKGGSPLHF.

This chain connects TRBV19 to TRBJ2-3, with D unclear. This CDR3 comprises 12 residues. V lost 6 bases and J lost 2, with 6 bases in between. Germline CDR1 reads LNHDA; CDR2 reads SQIVND (reference sequence). CDR3 DNA sequence: TGTGCCAGTAGCCCCCACACAGATACGCAGTATTTT. It specifies CASSPHTDTQYF.

V usage is TRBV19 and J usage is TRBJ2-5; a weak D match, TRBD2 (6 bases). From germline, CDR1 is LNHDA and CDR2 SQIVND (reference sequence). Trimming pared 5 bases from V and 3 bases from J, leaving 13 bases between. This CDR3 spans 14 amino acids. The CDR3 spells CASSPTVAEETQYF. The CDR3 DNA is TGTGCCAGTAGTCCAACAGTAGCGGAAGAGACCCAGTACTTC.

This rearrangement joins TRBV7-2 to TRBJ1-2; weak D call: TRBD1 (5 bases). Trimming took off 1 base at V and 4 bases at J, with 10 bases between the two ends. The CDR3 loop spans 14 amino acids. Germline CDR1 SGHTA, CDR2 FQGNSA. CDR3: CASSLVGQGYGYTF. DNA of the CDR3: TGTGCCAGCAGCTTAGTCGGGCAGGGCTATGGCTACACCTTC.

V and J are TRBV5-6 and TRBJ2-7; unclear D gene. The ends were cut back, 3 bases at V and 0 bases at J, with 10 bases in the middle. This CDR3 has 14 amino acids. From germline, CDR1 is SGHDT and CDR2 YYEEEE. The CDR3 DNA is TGTGCCAGCAGCTCCGGGTCGATCTCCTACGAGCAGTACTTC. Its translation: CASSSGSISYEQYF.

J is TRBJ2-5 and V is TRBV7-9; 10 nucleotides line up with TRBD2. There are 14 residues in the CDR3. With V trimmed by 4 bases and J by 5 bases, 4 bases remained unmatched. Germline CDR1 reads SEHNR; CDR2 reads FQNEAQ (reference sequence). This CDR3 is CASSSGLAYETQYF. CDR3 DNA sequence: TGTGCCAGCAGCTCGGGACTAGCGTATGAGACCCAGTACTTC.

With respect to this clone: One end of the junction varies from germline; a read error may be responsible. V usage is TRBV5-4 and J usage is TRBJ2-5; the D gene is possibly TRBD2 (6 bases). CDR3 length equals 13 residues. CDR1 and CDR2 (germline): SGHNT, YYREEE (reference sequence). Here the CDR3 DNA reads TGTGCCAGCAGCTTGGATGATAGCGGAATTTTCGACTTC. As protein: CASSLDDSGIFDF.

The rearrangement uses TRBV28 and TRBJ1-5; no reliable D call. Trimming cost V 6 bases and J 5 bases, with 14 bases left between them. The CDR3 sequence is 14 residues long. Germline values: CDR1 MDHEN, CDR2 SYDVKM. DNA for the CDR3: TGTGCCAGCAGCCTCCCGGGGAGAGATCAGCCCCAGCATTTT. It specifies CASSLPGRDQPQHF.

V is TRBV4-1 and J is TRBJ2-1, with 8 bases that match TRBD2. V shed 3 bases, J shed 8 bases, and the junction held 9 bases outside the gene matches. The V gene's germline CDR1 is MGHRA and CDR2 YSYEKL. The CDR3 contains 15 residues. The CDR3 nucleotides are TGCGCCAGCAGCCACTACAGCGGGAGTGGGGATGAGCAGTTCTTC. As protein: CASSHYSGSGDEQFF.

This chain joins TRBV10-3 and TRBJ1-2; possible D gene TRBD1, 6 bases. The V and J ends lost 3 bases and 3 bases respectively, with 17 bases between them. In germline, CDR1 is ENHRY, CDR2 SYGVKD. CDR3 size: 16 residues. The CDR3 reads CAISDPGQPRDYGYTF. In DNA, the CDR3 is TGTGCCATCAGTGACCCAGGACAGCCCAGGGACTATGGCTACACCTTC.

V gene TRBV7-3 combines with J gene TRBJ2-5, with 9 bases identical to TRBD2. The J call may be wrong; the DNA end is better matched by TRBJ2-7. The CDR3 has 15 amino acids. The germline V gene encodes CDR1 SGHTA and CDR2 FQGTGA. The CDR3 is CASSLVAGALYEQYF. DNA of the CDR3: TGTGCCAGCAGCTTAGTAGCGGGAGCCCTCTACGAGCAGTACTTC.

The chain has TRBV7-2 and TRBJ2-2; 9 bases fit TRBD2. The CDR3 length is 17 residues. Germline lookup yields CDR1 SGHTA and CDR2 FQGNSA. J was trimmed by 6 bases and V by 4 bases; bases with no gene match: 12. CDR3 bases: TGTGCCAGCAGCTCTATCTCCGGGACTAGCTACGCCGGGGAGCTGTTTTTT. The encoded protein is CASSSISGTSYAGELFF.

V usage is TRBV7-9 and J usage is TRBJ2-7; 12 nucleotides match TRBD2. CDR1 and CDR2 from the germline V gene are SEHNR and FQNEAQ (reference sequence). The CDR3 runs 15 residues. The junction had 4 bases not matched to a gene; V was cut back by 5 bases and J by 2 bases. The CDR3 nucleotides are TGTGCCAGCAGCCCGCGGACTAGCGGGACCTACGAGCAGTACTTC. It yields the protein CASSPRTSGTYEQYF. The full variable domain, completed using reference TRBV7-9 and TRBJ2-7, is DTGVSQNPRHKITKRGQNVTFRCDPISEHNRLYWYRQTLGQGPEFLTYFQNEAQLEKSRLLSDRFSAERPKGSFSTLEIQRTEQGDSAMYLCASSPRTSGTYEQYFGPGTRLTVT.

The chain recombines TRBV12-1 with TRBJ2-2; the table's TRBD1 call for D was not verified on the DNA. TRBV12-1 is described as a pseudogene. This CDR3 has 17 residues. CDR3 residues: CASSSLPGQGFTGELFF. The DNA for the CDR3 is TGTGCCAGCAGCTCTCTTCCGGGACAGGGCTTTACCGGGGAGCTGTTTTTT.